The clone carrying this T cell receptor beta chain has just a few counts. CDR3 length: 13 residues. Germline V gene data show CDR1 as SGHTA and CDR2 as FQGTGA. Deletions cut 2 bases from V and 5 bases from J, with 9 bases between. Libraries were prepared by immunoSEQ multiplex PCR; TCRdb keeps only in-frame clonotypes and omits some of them. This sample yields roughly 120,000 clones, of which just over 90% are seen a single time; approximately 7.8% belongs to the top ten. This record comes from a study of control samples from healthy donors and cancer patients. Source material: blood. The chain uses TRBV7-3 and TRBJ1-1, with D tentatively TRBD1 (5 bases). This receptor was identified in a woman aged 18-30 years in good health. The CDR3 region is CASSLGATTEAFF. The DNA for the CDR3 is TGTGCCAGCAGCTTAGGGGCCACTACTGAAGCTTTCTTT.